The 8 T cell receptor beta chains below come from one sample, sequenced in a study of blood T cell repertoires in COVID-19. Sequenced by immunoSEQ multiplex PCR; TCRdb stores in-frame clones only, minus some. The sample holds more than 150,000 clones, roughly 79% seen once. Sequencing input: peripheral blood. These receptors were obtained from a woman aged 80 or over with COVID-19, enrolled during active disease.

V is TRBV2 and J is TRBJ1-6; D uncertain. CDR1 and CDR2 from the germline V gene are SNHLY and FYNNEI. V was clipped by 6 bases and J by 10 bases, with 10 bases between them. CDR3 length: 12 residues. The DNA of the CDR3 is TGTGCCAGCAGGCACAGAGACTCACCCCTCCACTTT. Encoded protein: CASRHRDSPLHF.

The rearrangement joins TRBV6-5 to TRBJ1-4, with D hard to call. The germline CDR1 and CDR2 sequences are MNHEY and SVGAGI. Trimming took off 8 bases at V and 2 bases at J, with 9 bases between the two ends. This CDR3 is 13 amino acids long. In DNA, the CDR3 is TGTGCCAGCGGGAGGATGACTAATGAAAAACTGTTTTTT. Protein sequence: CASGRMTNEKLFF.

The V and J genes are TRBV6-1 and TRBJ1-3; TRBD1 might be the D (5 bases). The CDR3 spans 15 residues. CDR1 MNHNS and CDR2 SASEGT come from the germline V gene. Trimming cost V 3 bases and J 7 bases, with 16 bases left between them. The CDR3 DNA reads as TGTGCCAGCAGTGATTTACCACAGGCCGTTAACACCATATATTTT. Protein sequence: CASSDLPQAVNTIYF.

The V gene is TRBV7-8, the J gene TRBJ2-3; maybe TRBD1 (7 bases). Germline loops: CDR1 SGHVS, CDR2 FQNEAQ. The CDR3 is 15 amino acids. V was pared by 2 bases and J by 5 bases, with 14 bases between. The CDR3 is CASSLMEGARDTQYF. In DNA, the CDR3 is TGTGCCAGCAGCTTAATGGAGGGGGCAAGAGATACGCAGTATTTT.

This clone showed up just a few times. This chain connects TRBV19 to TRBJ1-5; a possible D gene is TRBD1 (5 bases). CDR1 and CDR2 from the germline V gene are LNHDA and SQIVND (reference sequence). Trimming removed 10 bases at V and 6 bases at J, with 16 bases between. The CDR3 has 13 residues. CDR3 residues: CATSRVSSQPQHF. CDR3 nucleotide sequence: TGTGCCACCAGCAGGGTTTCAAGTCAGCCCCAGCATTTT. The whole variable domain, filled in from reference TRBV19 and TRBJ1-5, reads DGGITQSPKYLFRKEGQNVTLSCEQNLNHDAMYWYRQDPGQGLRLIYYSQIVNDFQKGDIAEGYSVSREKKESFPLTVTSAQKNPTAFYLCATSRVSSQPQHFGDGTRLSIL.

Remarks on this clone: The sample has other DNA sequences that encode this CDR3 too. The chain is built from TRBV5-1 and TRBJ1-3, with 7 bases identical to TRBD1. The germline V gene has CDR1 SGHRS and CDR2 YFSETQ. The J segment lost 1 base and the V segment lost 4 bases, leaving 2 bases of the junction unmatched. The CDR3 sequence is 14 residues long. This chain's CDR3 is CASSGGQSGNTIYF. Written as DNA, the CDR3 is TGCGCCAGCAGCGGGGGACAGTCTGGAAACACCATATATTTT.

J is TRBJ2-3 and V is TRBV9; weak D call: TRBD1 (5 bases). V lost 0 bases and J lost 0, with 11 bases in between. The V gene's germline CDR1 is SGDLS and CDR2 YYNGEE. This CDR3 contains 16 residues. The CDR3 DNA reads TGTGCCAGCAGCGTAGGCCGGACAACTAGCACAGATACGCAGTATTTT. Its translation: CASSVGRTTSTDTQYF.

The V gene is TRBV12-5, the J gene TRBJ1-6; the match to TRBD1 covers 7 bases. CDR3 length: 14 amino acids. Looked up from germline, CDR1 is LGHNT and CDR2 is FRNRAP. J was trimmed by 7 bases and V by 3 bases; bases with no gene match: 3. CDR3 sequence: CASGLKQGNSPLHF. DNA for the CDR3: TGTGCTAGTGGTTTAAAACAGGGGAATTCACCCCTCCACTTT.